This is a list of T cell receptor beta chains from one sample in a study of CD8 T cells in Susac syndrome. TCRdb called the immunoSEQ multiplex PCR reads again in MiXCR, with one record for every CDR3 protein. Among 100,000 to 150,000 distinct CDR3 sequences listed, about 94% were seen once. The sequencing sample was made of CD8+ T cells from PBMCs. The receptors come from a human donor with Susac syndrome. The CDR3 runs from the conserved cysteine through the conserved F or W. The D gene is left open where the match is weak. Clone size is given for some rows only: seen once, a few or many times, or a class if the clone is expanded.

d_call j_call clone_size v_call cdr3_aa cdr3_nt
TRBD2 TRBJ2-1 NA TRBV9 CASSVSSGSDEQFF TGTGCCAGCAGCGTGTCTAGCGGGAGCGATGAGCAGTTCTTC
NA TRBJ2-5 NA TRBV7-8 CASSLFGKETQYF TGTGCCAGCAGCTTATTCGGGAAAGAGACCCAGTACTTC
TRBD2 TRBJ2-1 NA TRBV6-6 CASSDIAGGYNEQFF TGTGCCAGCAGTGATATAGCGGGGGGGTACAATGAGCAGTTCTTC
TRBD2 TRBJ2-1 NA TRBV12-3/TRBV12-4 CASRISGGASDEQFF TGTGCCAGCAGGATTAGCGGGGGGGCATCAGACGAGCAGTTCTTC
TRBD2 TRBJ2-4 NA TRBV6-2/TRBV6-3 CASTLSTTSGRAVQYF TGTGCCAGCACCCTATCTACGACTAGCGGGAGGGCCGTTCAGTACTTC
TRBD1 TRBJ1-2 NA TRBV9 CASSQGQGIFNYGYTF TGTGCCAGCAGCCAAGGACAGGGGATCTTTAACTATGGCTACACCTTC
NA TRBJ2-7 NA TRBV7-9 CASSQSALYYEQYF TGTGCCAGCAGCCAATCCGCCCTCTACTACGAGCAGTACTTC
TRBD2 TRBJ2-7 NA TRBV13 CASSLALSGRREQYF TGTGCCAGCAGCCTGGCCCTGAGCGGGAGGAGGGAGCAGTACTTC
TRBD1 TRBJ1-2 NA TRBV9 CASSAWTGYGYTF TGTGCCAGCAGCGCCTGGACAGGGTACGGCTACACCTTC
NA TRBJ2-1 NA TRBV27 CASRSDYNEQFF TGTGCCAGCAGATCAGACTACAATGAGCAGTTCTTC
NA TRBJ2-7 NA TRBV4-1 CASSQLRLDINEQYF TGCGCCAGCAGCCAACTCCGACTAGATATTAACGAGCAGTACTTC
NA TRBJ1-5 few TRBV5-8 CASSLDGASNQPQHF TGTGCCAGCAGCTTGGATGGGGCTAGCAATCAGCCCCAGCATTTT
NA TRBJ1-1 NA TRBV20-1 CSAGHREVTEAFF TGCAGTGCTGGCCACAGGGAGGTCACTGAAGCTTTCTTT
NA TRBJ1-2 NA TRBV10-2 CASSGRRNYGYTF TGCGCCAGCAGTGGTCGGAGGAACTATGGCTACACCTTC
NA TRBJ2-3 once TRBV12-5 CASGDTDTQYF TGTGCTAGTGGTGACACAGATACGCAGTATTTT
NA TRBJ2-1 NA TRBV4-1 CASSQEIVGGPYNEQFF TGCGCCAGCAGCCAAGAGATTGTGGGGGGACCTTACAATGAGCAGTTCTTC
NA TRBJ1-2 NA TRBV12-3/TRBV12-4 CASSFRVALGGYTF TGTGCCAGCAGTTTCAGGGTAGCTTTGGGTGGCTACACCTTC
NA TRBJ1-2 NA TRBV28 CASTTLSGLANYGYTF TGTGCCAGCACTACCCTATCCGGACTAGCTAACTATGGCTACACCTTC
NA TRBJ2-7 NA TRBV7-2 CASSLNNLYEQYF TGTGCCAGCAGCTTAAATAACCTCTACGAGCAGTACTTC
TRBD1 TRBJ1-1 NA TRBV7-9 CASSQGGEAFF TGTGCCAGCAGCCAGGGGGGTGAAGCTTTCTTT
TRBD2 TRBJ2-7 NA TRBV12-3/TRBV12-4 CASSKAGLAGYEQYF TGTGCCAGCAGCAAAGCGGGACTAGCGGGCTACGAGCAGTACTTC
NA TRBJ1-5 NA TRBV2 CASSGGNSNQPQHF TGTGCCAGCAGTGGAGGAAATAGCAATCAGCCCCAGCATTTT